Reported below is one TCR beta chain. This sample is drawn from a study of identifying expanded T cells in peripheral blood. No infections or other immune events were documented during collection. Method: immunoSEQ multiplex PCR; TCRdb's copy keeps in-frame clones and lacks some. The sample has some 95,000 clones, approximately 91% seen once. The V end lost 6 bases, the J end lost 2 bases, and 8 bases lay between the germline ends. Germline loops: CDR1 MNHEY, CDR2 SVGAGI. The CDR3 totals 13 residues. The rearrangement links TRBV6-5 to TRBJ1-5; D not certain. The TCR comes from a person aged 18-69 years in good health. The sequenced sample was blood. The DNA for the CDR3 is TGTGCCAGCAGCATAGGTGGCAATCAGCCCCAGCATTTT. Its translation is CASSIGGNQPQHF.